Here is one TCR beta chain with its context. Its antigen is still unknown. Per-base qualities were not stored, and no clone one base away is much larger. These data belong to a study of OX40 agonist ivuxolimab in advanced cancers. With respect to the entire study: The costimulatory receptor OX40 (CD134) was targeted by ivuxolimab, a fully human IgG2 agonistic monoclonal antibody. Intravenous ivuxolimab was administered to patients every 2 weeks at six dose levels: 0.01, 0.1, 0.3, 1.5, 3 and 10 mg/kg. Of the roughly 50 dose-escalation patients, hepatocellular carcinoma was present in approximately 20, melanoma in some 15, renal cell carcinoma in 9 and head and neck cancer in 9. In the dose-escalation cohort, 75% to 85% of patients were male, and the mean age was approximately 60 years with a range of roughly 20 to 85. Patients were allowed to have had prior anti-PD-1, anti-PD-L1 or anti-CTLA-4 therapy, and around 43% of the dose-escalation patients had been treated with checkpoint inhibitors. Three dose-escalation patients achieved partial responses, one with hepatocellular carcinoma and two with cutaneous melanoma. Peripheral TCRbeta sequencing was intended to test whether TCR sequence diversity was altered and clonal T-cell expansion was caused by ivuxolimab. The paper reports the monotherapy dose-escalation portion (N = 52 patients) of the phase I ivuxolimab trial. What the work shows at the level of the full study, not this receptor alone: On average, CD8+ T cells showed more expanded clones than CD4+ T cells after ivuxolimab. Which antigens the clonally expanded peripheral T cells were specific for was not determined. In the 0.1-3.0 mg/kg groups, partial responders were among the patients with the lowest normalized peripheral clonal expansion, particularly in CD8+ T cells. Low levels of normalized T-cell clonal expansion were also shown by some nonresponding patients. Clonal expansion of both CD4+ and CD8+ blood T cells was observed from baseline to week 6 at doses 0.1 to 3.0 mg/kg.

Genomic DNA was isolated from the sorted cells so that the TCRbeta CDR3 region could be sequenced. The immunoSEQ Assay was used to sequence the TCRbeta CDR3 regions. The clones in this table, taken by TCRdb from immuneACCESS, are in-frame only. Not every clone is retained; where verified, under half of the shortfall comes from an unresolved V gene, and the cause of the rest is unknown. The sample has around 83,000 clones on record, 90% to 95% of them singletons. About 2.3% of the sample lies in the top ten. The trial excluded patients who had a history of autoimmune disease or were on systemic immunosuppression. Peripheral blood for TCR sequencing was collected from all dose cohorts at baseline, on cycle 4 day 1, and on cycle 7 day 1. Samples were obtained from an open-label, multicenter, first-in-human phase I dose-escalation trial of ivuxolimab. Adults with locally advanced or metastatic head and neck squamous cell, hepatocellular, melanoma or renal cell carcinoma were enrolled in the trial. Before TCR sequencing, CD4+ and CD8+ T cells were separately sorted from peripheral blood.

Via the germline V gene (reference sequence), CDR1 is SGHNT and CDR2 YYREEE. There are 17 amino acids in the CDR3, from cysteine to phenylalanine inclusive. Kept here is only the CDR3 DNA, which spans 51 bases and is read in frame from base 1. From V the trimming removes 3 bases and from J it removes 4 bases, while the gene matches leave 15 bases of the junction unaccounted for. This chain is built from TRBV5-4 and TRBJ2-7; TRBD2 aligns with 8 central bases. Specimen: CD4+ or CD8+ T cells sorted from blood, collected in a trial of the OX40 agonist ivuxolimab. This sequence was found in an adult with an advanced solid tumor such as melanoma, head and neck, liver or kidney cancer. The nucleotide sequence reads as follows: TGTGCCAGCAGCTCCCGGGCTAGCGGGTCTGGTGCGTACGAGCAGTACTTC. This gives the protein CASSSRASGSGAYEQYF.